The clone carrying this T cell receptor beta chain was seen more than once but under ten times. Its antigen is undetermined. There are 13 residues in the CDR3. CDR1 and CDR2 (germline): SGHTA, FQGNSA. The V end lost 8 bases, the J end lost 3 bases, and 12 bases lay between the germline ends. A second PCR of about 6 to 12 cycles used a sample-barcoded 5' primer and a J-beta primer mix. MiXCR, applied by TCRdb to the 5' RACE reads, yields one record per CDR3 protein. There are some 1.5 million distinct CDR3 sequences in the sample; roughly 27% occur only once, and 7.7% lies in the top ten. This sample stems from a study of blood T cells in healthy people across ages. Study-level results: A roughly linear age-dependent decrease characterized TCR beta diversity per million T cells.

The sample consisted of blood. The rearrangement uses TRBV7-2 and TRBJ2-3, with D tentatively TRBD1 or TRBD2 (6 bases each). The TCR comes from a woman in her twenties or thirties in good health. The CDR3 DNA sequence: TGTGCCAGCCGAAAGGGGGGAACAGATACGCAGTATTTT. Its translation: CASRKGGTDTQYF.